The 10 T cell receptor beta chains below were found in one sample sequenced in a study of identical twins. TCRdb reprocessed the 5' RACE reads with MiXCR, giving one entry per CDR3 protein. The data hold approximately 210,000 distinct CDR3 sequences, with roughly 9.4% observed a single time. Sequenced material: memory (CD45RO+) T cells sorted from blood. The receptors were gathered from a woman aged 18-35 years in good health.

The rearrangement joins TRBV5-1 to TRBJ2-2, with 7 bases that match TRBD1. CDR1 is SGHRS, CDR2 YFSETQ, per germline. J gave up 5 bases and V 4 bases, and 2 bases lay outside the gene matches. The CDR3 runs 13 residues. Here the CDR3 DNA reads TGCGCCAGCAGCGCGGACAGGACCGGGGAGCTGTTTTTT. Translation: CASSADRTGELFF. Looking up the rest from reference TRBV5-1 and TRBJ2-2 gives the full variable domain: KAGVTQTPRYLIKTRGQQVTLSCSPISGHRSVSWYQQTPGQGLQFLFEYFSETQRNKGNFPGRFSGRQFSNSRSEMNVSTLELGDSALYLCASSADRTGELFFGEGSRLTVL.

The CDR3 is CASRDLEKLFF. As DNA, the CDR3 is TGTGCCAGCAGGGACTTAGAAAAACTGTTTTTT. The J gene is TRBJ1-4, the V gene TRBV7-9; D remains unclear. V was pared by 6 bases and J by 8 bases, with 7 bases between. Per the germline V gene, CDR1 is SEHNR and CDR2 is FQNEAQ (reference sequence). The CDR3 is 11 residues long.

This clonotype occurred many times. The V and J genes are TRBV6-1 and TRBJ1-1; tentatively, D is TRBD1 (6 bases). V shed 4 bases and J shed 5 bases, with 8 bases lying between them. Germline V lookup: CDR1 MNHNS, CDR2 SASEGT. The CDR3 totals 12 residues. DNA for the CDR3: TGTGCCAGCAGTGTAAGGGGGACTGAAGCTTTCTTT. Translating gives CASSVRGTEAFF.

The CDR3: CSAGTGKDGYTF. Here the CDR3 DNA reads TGCAGTGCGGGGACAGGGAAAGATGGCTACACCTTC. V is TRBV20-1 and J is TRBJ1-2, with 9 bases that match TRBD1. The CDR3 has 12 amino acids. The V gene's germline CDR1 is DFQATT and CDR2 SNEGSKA (reference sequence). Trimming cost V 6 bases and J 6 bases; bases outside gene matches: 5.

The chain carries TRBV20-1 and TRBJ2-3, with TRBD2 matching 11 bases. The V gene's germline CDR1 is DFQATT and CDR2 SNEGSKA (reference sequence). After removal of 5 bases from V and 5 bases from J, the junction contained 6 bases not matched to a gene. The CDR3 is made up of 14 amino acids. CDR3 nucleotide sequence: TGCAGTGCTCACCTAGCGGGAGGAGGAGATACGCAGTATTTT. Encoded protein: CSAHLAGGGDTQYF.

This clonotype has ten or more counts. The gene calls are TRBV7-2 and TRBJ2-7; D call uncertain. The V end lost 3 bases, the J end lost 2 bases, and 8 bases lay between the germline ends. This CDR3 comprises 13 residues. The V gene's germline CDR1 is SGHTA and CDR2 FQGNSA. CDR3 protein: CASSFARTYEQYF. The CDR3 region has the DNA TGTGCCAGCAGCTTTGCTCGTACCTACGAGCAGTACTTC.

There are a few counts of this clonotype. The chain links TRBV3-1 to TRBJ2-2; 8 bases fit TRBD2. V was clipped by 4 bases and J by 6 bases; unmatched bases: 7. Germline V gene data show CDR1 as LGHDT and CDR2 as YNNKEL (reference sequence). The CDR3 sequence is 15 residues long. The CDR3 spells CASSLGTRGPGELFF. The DNA for the CDR3 is TGTGCCAGCAGCCTTGGGACTAGAGGCCCCGGGGAGCTGTTTTTT.

At least ten counts were recorded for this clonotype. The chain recombines TRBV12-3 or TRBV12-4 with TRBJ1-2; 7 positions agree with TRBD1. The CDR3 has 14 amino acids. Trimming at V came to 0 bases and at J to 6 bases, leaving 4 bases not matched to a gene. DNA for the CDR3: TGTGCCAGCAGTTTAGCTCCTACAGGGGATGGCTACACCTTC. Protein: CASSLAPTGDGYTF.

The genes are TRBV6-5 and TRBJ1-2; D gene uncertain. Trimming took off 0 bases at V and 6 bases at J, with 8 bases between the two ends. Looked up from germline, CDR1 is MNHEY and CDR2 is SVGAGI. The CDR3 extends over 13 amino acids. The chain's CDR3 is CASSYSGFDGYTF. The DNA for the CDR3 is TGTGCCAGCAGTTACTCAGGGTTTGATGGCTACACCTTC.

This clonotype was counted at least ten times. The chain is built from TRBV5-6 and TRBJ1-3; D not resolved. Trimming stripped 2 bases from V and 0 bases from J, with 3 bases between. The CDR3 consists of 13 residues. Germline values: CDR1 SGHDT, CDR2 YYEEEE. The CDR3 nucleotides read TGTGCCAGCAGCTTTTTCTCTGGAAACACCATATATTTT. It is translated as CASSFFSGNTIYF.